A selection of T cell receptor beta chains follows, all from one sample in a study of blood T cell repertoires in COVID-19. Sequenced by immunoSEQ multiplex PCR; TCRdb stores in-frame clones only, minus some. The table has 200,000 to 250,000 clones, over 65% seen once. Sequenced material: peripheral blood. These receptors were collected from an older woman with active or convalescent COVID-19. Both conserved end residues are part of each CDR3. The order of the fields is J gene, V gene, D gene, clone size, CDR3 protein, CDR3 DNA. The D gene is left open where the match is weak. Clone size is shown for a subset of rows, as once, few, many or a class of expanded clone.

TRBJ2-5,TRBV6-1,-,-,CASSEVQEQETQYF,TGTGCCAGCAGTGAGGTCCAGGAACAAGAGACCCAGTACTTC
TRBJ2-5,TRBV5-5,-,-,CASSQQGSETQYF,TGTGCCAGCAGCCAACAGGGCAGCGAGACCCAGTACTTC
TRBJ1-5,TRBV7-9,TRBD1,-,CASSRTGVGHQPQHF,TGTGCCAGCAGCCGGACAGGGGTGGGCCATCAGCCCCAGCATTTT
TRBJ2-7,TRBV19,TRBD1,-,CASSPPPGQGEDEQYF,TGTGCCAGTAGCCCCCCCCCGGGACAGGGGGAGGACGAGCAGTACTTC
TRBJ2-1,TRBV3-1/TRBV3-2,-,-,CASSQRTGVKEFF,TGTGCCAGCAGCCAACGCACCGGGGTGAAAGAGTTCTTC
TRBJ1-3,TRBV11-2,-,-,CASSSSGDSGNTIYF,TGTGCCAGCAGCTCATCGGGGGACTCTGGAAACACCATATATTTT
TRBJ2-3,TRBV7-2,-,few,CASSLARQAAQYF,TGTGCCAGCAGCTTAGCGCGCCAGGCCGCGCAGTATTTT
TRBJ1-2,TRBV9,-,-,CASSVEGGSYTF,TGTGCCAGCAGCGTAGAAGGGGGTAGCTACACCTTC
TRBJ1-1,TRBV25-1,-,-,CASSDVGVDQRGAFF,TGTGCCAGCAGTGATGTAGGTGTGGACCAAAGGGGAGCTTTCTTT
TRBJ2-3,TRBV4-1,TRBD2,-,CASRPYLAGGPSDTQYF,TGCGCCAGCAGGCCGTATTTAGCGGGGGGGCCTTCAGATACGCAGTATTTT
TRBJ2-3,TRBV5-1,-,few,CASSSGRGSTDTQYF,TGCGCCAGCAGCTCTGGACGGGGAAGCACAGATACGCAGTATTTT
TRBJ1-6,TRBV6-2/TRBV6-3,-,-,CASSGAQKSSYNSPLHF,TGTGCCAGCAGCGGGGCACAGAAGAGCTCCTATAATTCACCCCTCCACTTT
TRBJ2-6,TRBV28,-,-,CASSEAAGANVLTF,TGTGCCAGCAGTGAGGCGGCTGGGGCCAACGTCCTGACTTTC
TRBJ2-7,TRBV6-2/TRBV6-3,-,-,CASSPQGYEQYF,TGTGCCAGCAGTCCCCAGGGCTACGAGCAGTACTTC
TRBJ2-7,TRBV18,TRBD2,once,CASSPPGLAGRFEQYF,TGTGCCAGCTCACCACCCGGGTTAGCGGGCAGGTTCGAGCAGTACTTC
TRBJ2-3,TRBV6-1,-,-,CASSELESRDTQYF,TGTGCCAGCAGTGAACTGGAGTCTCGAGATACGCAGTATTTT
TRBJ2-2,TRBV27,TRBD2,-,CASSPSGGLNTGELFF,TGTGCCAGCAGCCCTAGCGGGGGCCTCAACACCGGGGAGCTGTTTTTT
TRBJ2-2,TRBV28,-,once,CASSLGRPGTGELFF,TGTGCCAGCAGTTTAGGTCGCCCGGGGACCGGGGAGCTGTTTTTT
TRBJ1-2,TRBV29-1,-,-,CSVRPGMGGYTF,TGCAGCGTTCGACCAGGGATGGGTGGCTACACCTTC
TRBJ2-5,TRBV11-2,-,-,CASSPWDSQETQYF,TGTGCCAGCAGCCCATGGGACTCCCAAGAGACCCAGTACTTC
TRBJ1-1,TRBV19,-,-,CASSIETGLGATEAFF,TGTGCCAGTAGTATAGAGACAGGCCTAGGCGCCACTGAAGCTTTCTTT
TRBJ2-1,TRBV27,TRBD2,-,CASSLRERHEQFF,TGTGCCAGCAGTTTGCGGGAGAGGCATGAGCAGTTCTTC
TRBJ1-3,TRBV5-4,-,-,CASSFGWMGGNTIYF,TGTGCCAGCAGCTTCGGGTGGATGGGTGGAAACACCATATATTTT
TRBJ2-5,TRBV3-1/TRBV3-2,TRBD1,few,CASSQDLATGGETQYF,TGTGCCAGCAGCCAAGACCTCGCGACAGGGGGCGAGACCCAGTACTTC
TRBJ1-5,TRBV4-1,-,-,CASSPGEGQPQHF,TGCGCCAGCAGCCCGGGGGAGGGCCAGCCCCAGCATTTT
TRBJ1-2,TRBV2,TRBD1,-,CASSRLSPGQDTYGYTF,TGTGCCAGCAGTCGCCTCTCTCCGGGACAGGATACCTATGGCTACACCTTC
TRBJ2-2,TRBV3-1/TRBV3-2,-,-,CASSHGQTNTGELFF,TGTGCCAGCAGCCACGGACAGACTAACACCGGGGAGCTGTTTTTT
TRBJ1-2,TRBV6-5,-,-,CASSPYGYTF,TGTGCCAGCAGCCCATATGGCTACACCTTC
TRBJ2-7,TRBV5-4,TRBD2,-,CASNTGTSGPYEQYF,TGTGCCAGCAACACCGGGACTAGCGGACCCTACGAGCAGTACTTC
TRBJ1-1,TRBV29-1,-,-,CSAGEGTEAFF,TGCAGCGCCGGGGAGGGGACTGAAGCTTTCTTT
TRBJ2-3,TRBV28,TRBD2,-,CASRLLAGGTDTQYF,TGTGCCAGCAGATTATTAGCGGGAGGGACAGATACGCAGTATTTT
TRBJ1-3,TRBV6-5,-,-,CASSTGADGNTIYF,TGTGCCAGCAGTACTGGAGCCGACGGAAACACCATATATTTT